The rows below give T cell receptor beta chains drawn from one sample of a study of blood T cell repertoires in COVID-19. The assay was immunoSEQ multiplex PCR, and TCRdb's table has in-frame clones only and misses some. This sample carries around 100,000 clones, approximately 85% of them seen once, and the ten largest clones take 6.5% to 10%. The sequencing sample was made of peripheral blood. The receptors shown here come from a man in his 70s with acute or convalescent COVID-19. CDR3s include the opening cysteine and the closing phenylalanine or tryptophan. A D gene is named only where the DNA matches it firmly. Rows may omit the clone size; those that give it use once, few, many or a size class.

j_gene,d_gene,abundance,v_gene,CDR3nt,CDR3aa
TRBJ1-5,.,.,TRBV28,TGTGCCAGCAGGCCCGGACAGAAATATCAGCCCCAGCATTTT,CASRPGQKYQPQHF
TRBJ2-3,.,.,TRBV9,TGTGCCAGCAGCTTCATTGGGGGGATTCTGGGCACAGATACGCAGTATTTT,CASSFIGGILGTDTQYF
TRBJ2-1,TRBD2,.,TRBV9,TGTGCCAGCAGCCCCGGGGGGTTCCCCAACAATGAGCAGTTCTTC,CASSPGGFPNNEQFF
TRBJ2-7,TRBD1,.,TRBV28,TGTGCCAGCAGTACTCGACAGGGGTGGGCCTACGAGCAGTACTTC,CASSTRQGWAYEQYF
TRBJ2-5,.,.,TRBV24-1,TGTGCCACCAGTGATACTAAAACGCAGATCCAAGAGACCCAGTACTTC,CATSDTKTQIQETQYF
TRBJ2-7,.,.,TRBV7-2,TGTGCCAGCAGCCACCGACGAGCGGGCCTTAGCTCCTACGAGCAGTACTTC,CASSHRRAGLSSYEQYF
TRBJ2-3,.,.,TRBV5-1,TGCGCCAGCAGCTTGGGTTCTACCCTCGATACGCAGTATTTT,CASSLGSTLDTQYF
TRBJ1-5,.,.,TRBV19,TGTGCCAGTAGTACAGGGTATTATCAGCCCCAGCATTTT,CASSTGYYQPQHF
TRBJ2-2,TRBD1,.,TRBV2,TGTGCCAGCAGGGGACAGGGCAGGTCCGGGGAGCTGTTTTTT,CASRGQGRSGELFF
TRBJ1-1,.,once,TRBV5-1,TGCGCCAGCAGGGTCAGCGGAACGGACACTGAAGCTTTCTTT,CASRVSGTDTEAFF
TRBJ1-1,.,few,TRBV13,TGTGCCAGCAGCTTACGACAGATTGAAGCTTTCTTT,CASSLRQIEAFF